This T cell receptor (beta chain) was sequenced during a study of vaccination and CD4 T cells after COVID-19. The study, taken as a whole, reports: When vaccine-specific clones from convalescent patients were examined, 304 of 307 were spike mono-reactive.

Treatment indicated: approximately 10-day PBMC culture with coronavirus spike peptide pools or control peptides (ViraFEST assay). A note on this clonotype: Its antigen remains unknown.

An Oncomine TCR Beta short-read assay was used to sequence the DNA from cultured CD4+ T cells. TCRdb used MiXCR to reprocess the PCR reads, holding one entry per CDR3 protein. This table has approximately 11,000 distinct CDR3 sequences, more than 70% appearing once. The CDR3 spans 19 residues. Germline-derived CDR1 and CDR2 are SEHNR and FQNEAQ (reference sequence). Trimming cost V 4 bases and J 3 bases; bases outside gene matches: 13. The V and J genes are TRBV7-9 and TRBJ2-2; TRBD1 aligns across 11 bases. The source is a human donor who had recovered from COVID-19. The sequencing sample was made of CD4+ T cells from blood, cultured in vitro. The CDR3 nucleotides read TGTGCCAGCAGCTCCAAACCCCCGGGACAGGGGGGCCACACCGGGGAGCTGTTTTTT. Translated, it gives CASSSKPPGQGGHTGELFF.